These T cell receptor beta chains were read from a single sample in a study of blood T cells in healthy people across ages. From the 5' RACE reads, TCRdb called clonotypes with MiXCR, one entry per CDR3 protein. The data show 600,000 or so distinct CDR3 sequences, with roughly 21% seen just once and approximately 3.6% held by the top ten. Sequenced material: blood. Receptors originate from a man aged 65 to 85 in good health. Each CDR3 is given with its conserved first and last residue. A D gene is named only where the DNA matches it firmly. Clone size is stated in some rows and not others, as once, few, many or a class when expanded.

DNA: TGTGCCAGCAGTTTAGTCCACAGGGTATCCGGAAACACCATATATTTT
CDR3: CASSLVHRVSGNTIYF
size: .
V: TRBV12-3/TRBV12-4
D: .
J: TRBJ1-3

DNA: TGTGCCAGCAGCCCAAGTGGGACAGTATCGTACAATGAGCAGTTCTTC
CDR3: CASSPSGTVSYNEQFF
size: .
V: TRBV6-2/TRBV6-3
D: TRBD1
J: TRBJ2-1

DNA: TGTGCCAGCAGTCTAAAAAACATTCAGTACTTC
CDR3: CASSLKNIQYF
size: many
V: TRBV12-3/TRBV12-4
D: .
J: TRBJ2-4

DNA: TGTGCCAGCAGCGTACAGGGATCGAACTATGGCTACACCTTC
CDR3: CASSVQGSNYGYTF
size: .
V: TRBV25-1
D: .
J: TRBJ1-2

DNA: TGTGCCAGCAGTCCCCAGGACGAGCAGTACTTC
CDR3: CASSPQDEQYF
size: .
V: TRBV7-9
D: .
J: TRBJ2-7

DNA: TGCGCCAGCAGCCAAACCACTCAGGGGTCCACCGGGGAGCTGTTTTTT
CDR3: CASSQTTQGSTGELFF
size: few
V: TRBV4-1
D: .
J: TRBJ2-2

DNA: TGTGCCAGCAGTTTGGACAGGGGAGGACTAGCGCGAAACAATGAGCAGTTCTTC
CDR3: CASSLDRGGLARNNEQFF
size: .
V: TRBV27
D: .
J: TRBJ2-1

DNA: TGTGCCAGCAGCCAAGCCCCCAGCACTGAAGCTTTCTTT
CDR3: CASSQAPSTEAFF
size: few
V: TRBV3-1
D: .
J: TRBJ1-1

DNA: TGCAGCGTGGGGTTCGGGACTGGAAAAGAGACCCAGTACTTC
CDR3: CSVGFGTGKETQYF
size: .
V: TRBV29-1
D: .
J: TRBJ2-5

DNA: TGTGCCACCAGTGATTTCGGACCCGGCGAAACCGGGGAGCTGTTTTTT
CDR3: CATSDFGPGETGELFF
size: few
V: TRBV24-1
D: .
J: TRBJ2-2